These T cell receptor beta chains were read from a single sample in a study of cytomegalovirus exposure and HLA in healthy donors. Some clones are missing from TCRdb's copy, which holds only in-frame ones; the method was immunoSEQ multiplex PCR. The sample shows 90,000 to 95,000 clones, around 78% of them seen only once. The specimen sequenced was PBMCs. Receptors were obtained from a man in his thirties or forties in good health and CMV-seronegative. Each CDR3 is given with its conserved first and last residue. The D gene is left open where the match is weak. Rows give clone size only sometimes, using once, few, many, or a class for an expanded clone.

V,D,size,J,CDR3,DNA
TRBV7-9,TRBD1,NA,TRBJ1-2,CASTYSGTGALYGYTF,TGTGCCAGCACCTACTCAGGGACAGGGGCCCTCTATGGCTACACCTTC
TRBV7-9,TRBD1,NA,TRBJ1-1,CASSVRGQGTEAFF,TGTGCCAGCAGCGTCAGGGGGCAGGGCACTGAAGCTTTCTTT
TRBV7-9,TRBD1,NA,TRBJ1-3,CASSSTGVLGNTIYF,TGTGCCAGCAGCTCAACAGGGGTTCTCGGAAACACCATATATTTT
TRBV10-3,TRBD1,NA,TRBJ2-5,CAIAGHGQGQETQYF,TGTGCCATCGCAGGGCATGGACAGGGACAAGAGACCCAGTACTTC
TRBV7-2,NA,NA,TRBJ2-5,CASSFPGLKTQYF,TGTGCCAGCAGCTTTCCGGGACTGAAGACCCAGTACTTC
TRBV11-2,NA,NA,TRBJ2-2,CASSFGQSNTGELFF,TGTGCCAGCAGCTTTGGACAATCTAACACCGGGGAGCTGTTTTTT
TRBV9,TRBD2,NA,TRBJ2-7,CASSRGTSDEQYF,TGTGCCAGCAGCAGAGGGACTAGCGACGAGCAGTACTTC
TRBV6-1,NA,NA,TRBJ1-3,CASSGQISGNTIYF,TGTGCCAGCAGTGGACAGATCTCTGGAAACACCATATATTTT
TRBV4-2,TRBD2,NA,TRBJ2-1,CASSQDPSGYNEQFF,TGTGCCAGCAGCCAAGATCCTAGCGGTTACAATGAGCAGTTCTTC
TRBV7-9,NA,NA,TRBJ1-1,CASSLFEKENEAFF,TGTGCCAGCAGCTTATTTGAAAAGGAGAATGAAGCTTTCTTT
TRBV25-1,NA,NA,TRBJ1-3,CASSEAVWIYF,TGTGCCAGCAGTGAGGCGGTATGGATATATTTT
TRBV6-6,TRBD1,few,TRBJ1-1,CASRPDRGWNTEAFF,TGTGCCAGCAGACCAGACAGGGGGTGGAACACTGAAGCTTTCTTT
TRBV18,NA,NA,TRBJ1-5,CASSPGAYNQPQHF,TGTGCCAGCTCACCAGGGGCCTACAATCAGCCCCAGCATTTT
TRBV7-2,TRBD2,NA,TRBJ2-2,CASSPNGGVNTGELFF,TGTGCCAGCAGCCCAAACGGGGGGGTGAACACCGGGGAGCTGTTTTTT
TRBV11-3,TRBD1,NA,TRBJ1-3,CASSPGTENTIYF,TGTGCCAGCAGCCCCGGGACAGAAAACACCATATATTTT
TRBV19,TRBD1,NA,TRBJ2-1,CASSIQGAANEQFF,TGTGCCAGTAGTATTCAGGGGGCGGCGAATGAGCAGTTCTTC
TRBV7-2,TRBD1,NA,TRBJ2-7,CASSAGQGLYSYEQYF,TGTGCCAGCAGCGCCGGACAGGGGCTTTATTCCTACGAGCAGTACTTC
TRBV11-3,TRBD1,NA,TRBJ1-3,CASSRQGSGNTIYF,TGTGCCAGCAGCAGACAGGGTTCTGGAAACACCATATATTTT
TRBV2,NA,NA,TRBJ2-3,CASSPQGDGQYF,TGTGCCAGCAGTCCACAGGGAGATGGGCAGTATTTT
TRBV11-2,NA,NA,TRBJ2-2,CASSLEMLRTGSGELFF,TGTGCCAGCAGCTTAGAGATGCTGCGGACGGGATCCGGGGAGCTGTTTTTT
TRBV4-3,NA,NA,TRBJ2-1,CASSQENRAEQFF,TGCGCCAGCAGCCAAGAGAACAGGGCTGAGCAGTTCTTC
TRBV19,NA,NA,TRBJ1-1,CATTGQNTEAFF,TGTGCCACTACAGGACAGAACACTGAAGCTTTCTTT
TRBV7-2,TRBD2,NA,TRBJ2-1,CASSLERTSGAYNEQFF,TGTGCCAGCAGCTTAGAACGGACTAGCGGAGCATACAATGAGCAGTTCTTC
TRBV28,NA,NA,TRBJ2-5,CASFSGVNQETQYF,TGTGCCAGCTTCTCGGGGGTTAACCAAGAGACCCAGTACTTC
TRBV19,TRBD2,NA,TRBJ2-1,CASSIVSGGFNEQFF,TGTGCCAGTAGTATAGTTAGCGGGGGCTTCAATGAGCAGTTCTTC
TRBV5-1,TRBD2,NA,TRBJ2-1,CASSSAGLAYSNEQFF,TGCGCCAGCAGCTCCGCCGGACTAGCGTATAGCAATGAGCAGTTCTTC